This passage covers 21 T cell receptor beta chains from one sample sequenced in a study of patients and donors after allogeneic stem cell transplantation. TCRdb called the RT-PCR reads again in MiXCR, with one record for every CDR3 protein. The sample lists 190,000 or so distinct CDR3 sequences; 41% were seen once. The sequencing input was blood, either unsorted or a sorted T cell fraction (not recorded which). The receptors originated from a human donor who was either an allogeneic HSCT recipient or a stem cell or donor lymphocyte infusion donor (not recorded which). It is not recorded whose cells these are; they may come from a transplant donor.

Remarks on this clonotype: A much larger clone sits a single nucleotide away, making a read error possible. The gene calls are TRBV5-1 and TRBJ1-1, with D unresolved. The CDR3 has 14 residues. The V end lost 0 bases, the J end lost 5 bases, and 11 bases lay between the germline ends. Germline V gene data show CDR1 as SGHRS and CDR2 as YFSETQ. This chain's CDR3 is CASSLGLKRTEAFF. The CDR3 bases are TGCGCCAGCAGCTTGGGTCTGAAGAGGACTGAAGCTTTCTTT.

V is TRBV29-1 and J is TRBJ1-2; a possible D gene is TRBD1 (5 bases). V was pared by 1 base and J by 7 bases, with 10 bases between. The V gene's germline CDR1 is SQVTM and CDR2 ANQGSEA. The CDR3 length is 12 residues. The CDR3 sequence is CSVEGGTGGYTF. DNA for the CDR3: TGCAGCGTTGAAGGGGGCACTGGTGGCTACACCTTC. Complete variable domain (other parts from reference TRBV29-1 and TRBJ1-2): SAVISQKPSRDICQRGTSLTIQCQVDSQVTMMFWYRQQPGQSLTLIATANQGSEATYESGFVIDKFPISRPNLTFSTLTVSNMSPEDSSIYLCSVEGGTGGYTFGSGTRLTVV.

This clonotype was observed once. CDR3 coding DNA: TGTGCCACCAGCAGCCCTGGGGATACAGGAAGGATTAAGTATGGCTACACCTTC. Encoded protein: CATSSPGDTGRIKYGYTF. V usage is TRBV15 and J usage is TRBJ1-2; TRBD1 might be the D (5 bases). V shed 3 bases and J shed 5 bases, with 25 bases lying between them. The V gene's germline CDR1 is LNHNV and CDR2 YYDKDF (reference sequence). This CDR3 region has 18 residues.

The gene calls are TRBV5-1 and TRBJ2-1; the D gene is possibly TRBD1 (6 bases). Germline V gene lookup returns CDR1 SGHRS and CDR2 YFSETQ. CDR3 size: 14 residues. V was cut by 1 base and J by 5 bases, with 10 bases left in between. CDR3 amino acids: CASSLWGQDNEQFF. DNA of the CDR3: TGCGCCAGCAGCTTGTGGGGACAAGACAATGAGCAGTTCTTC.

This clonotype occurred a few times. J is TRBJ1-2 and V is TRBV12-3 or TRBV12-4; D is ambiguous. The V end lost 9 bases, the J end lost 6 bases, and 14 bases lay between the germline ends. The length of the CDR3 is 12 residues. In DNA form, the CDR3 reads TGTGCCAGTTTTCACGGCGGGGATGGCTACACCTTC. This gives the protein CASFHGGDGYTF.

The chain recombines TRBV27 with TRBJ2-7; 12 bases are a match to TRBD2. Unmatched junction bases numbered 7, after V lost 5 bases and J lost 5 bases. Germline V gives CDR1 MNHEY, CDR2 SMNVEV (reference sequence). The CDR3 extends over 15 amino acids. The CDR3 DNA follows: TGTGCCAGCAGTCTCCGACTAGCGGGAGCTAACGAGCAGTACTTC. Amino acid sequence: CASSLRLAGANEQYF.

V is TRBV11-2 and J is TRBJ1-1; 7 nucleotides match TRBD1. The CDR3 has 14 amino acids. The germline CDR1 and CDR2 sequences are SGHAT and FQNNGV. The trim removed 4 bases at V and 6 bases at J, leaving 8 bases unmatched. CDR3 region: CASSSQGSPAEAFF. Here the CDR3 DNA reads TGTGCCAGCAGCTCACAGGGGTCCCCCGCTGAAGCTTTCTTT.

The rearrangement links TRBV20-1 to TRBJ2-7; 8 bases fit TRBD1. The J segment lost 2 bases and the V segment lost 1 base, leaving 4 bases of the junction unmatched. CDR3 size: 14 residues. Germline V gene sequence: CDR1 DFQATT, CDR2 SNEGSKA (reference sequence). CDR3 sequence: CSARGDRSTYEQYF. The CDR3 DNA reads as TGCAGTGCTAGAGGGGACAGGTCGACCTACGAGCAGTACTTC.

The chain is built from TRBV29-1 and TRBJ1-2; 8 bases agree with TRBD1. With V trimmed by 4 bases and J by 8 bases, 0 bases remained unmatched. There are 10 residues in the CDR3. Per the germline V gene, CDR1 is SQVTM and CDR2 is ANQGSEA. The DNA for the CDR3 is TGCAGCGTTGGGACAGGGGGCTACACCTTC. Its protein is CSVGTGGYTF.

The chain uses TRBV6-2 or TRBV6-3 and TRBJ2-7, with TRBD1 matching 11 bases. The germline gives CDR1 MNHEY, CDR2 SVGEGT. The CDR3 length is 16 residues. With V trimmed by 6 bases and J by 3 bases, 10 bases remained unmatched. DNA of the CDR3: TGTGCCAGCAGCCGTACTGGGACAGGGGGATTCTACGAGCAGTACTTC. Its translation: CASSRTGTGGFYEQYF.

This clonotype was seen more than once but under ten times. The chain carries TRBV29-1 and TRBJ1-1; 7 bases fit TRBD1. Trimming at V came to 2 bases and at J to 0 bases, leaving 3 bases not matched to a gene. Germline V gene data show CDR1 as SQVTM and CDR2 as ANQGSEA. This CDR3 has 14 amino acids. The chain's CDR3 is CSVERTGMNTEAFF. CDR3 DNA sequence: TGCAGCGTTGAAAGGACAGGCATGAACACTGAAGCTTTCTTT.

The V and J genes are TRBV11-1 and TRBJ1-1; D unresolved. Germline V gives CDR1 SGHAT, CDR2 FQDESV (reference sequence). The CDR3 consists of 12 residues. The ends were cut back, 1 base at V and 7 bases at J, with 7 bases in the middle. The CDR3 nucleotides read TGTGCCAGCAGCTTAGGGGAGGTTGAAGCTTTCTTT. Translating gives CASSLGEVEAFF.

This clonotype was recorded a few times. The chain has TRBV12-3 or TRBV12-4 and TRBJ1-2; perhaps TRBD1 as D (5 bases). V dropped 5 bases and J dropped 2 bases, with 18 bases sitting between them. The CDR3 runs 16 residues. This chain's CDR3 is CASSVYLFQGNYGYTF. Here the CDR3 DNA reads TGTGCCAGCAGTGTCTACCTTTTTCAGGGAAACTATGGCTACACCTTC.

This clonotype came up a few times. V gene TRBV5-1 combines with J gene TRBJ2-1, with D perhaps matching TRBD2 (6 bases). Per the germline V gene, CDR1 is SGHRS and CDR2 is YFSETQ. The length of the CDR3 is 13 residues. Trimming took off 2 bases at V and 7 bases at J, with 10 bases between the two ends. CDR3 sequence reads: CASSLLAENEQFF. In DNA, the CDR3 is TGCGCCAGCAGCTTACTAGCTGAGAATGAGCAGTTCTTC.

The chain uses TRBV29-1 and TRBJ2-2; possible D gene TRBD1, 5 bases. Trimming left V 2 bases short and J 1 base short, with 8 bases between. Germline V gene lookup returns CDR1 SQVTM and CDR2 ANQGSEA. This CDR3 has 14 amino acids. Here the CDR3 DNA reads TGCAGCGTTGAACTGCAGGGGAACACCGGGGAGCTGTTTTTT. The encoded protein is CSVELQGNTGELFF.

This clonotype occurred a few times. The chain uses TRBV29-1 and TRBJ1-1; D is uncertain. CDR1 is SQVTM and CDR2 is ANQGSEA in the germline V gene. Deletions cut 4 bases from V and 1 base from J, with 7 bases between. CDR3 length: 12 residues. Here the CDR3 reads CSVGGKNTEAFF. As DNA, the CDR3 is TGCAGCGTTGGAGGAAAGAACACTGAAGCTTTCTTT.

This clonotype was picked up a small number of times. This rearrangement joins TRBV27 to TRBJ1-5; D perhaps matches TRBD1 (5 bases). The CDR3 totals 14 residues. V was pared by 3 bases and J by 4 bases, with 10 bases between. Germline assignment: CDR1 MNHEY and CDR2 SMNVEV (reference sequence). CDR3 in amino acids: CASSLRAGNQPQHF. The CDR3 nucleotides are TGTGCCAGCAGTTTGAGGGCAGGGAATCAGCCCCAGCATTTT.

The V and J genes are TRBV5-1 and TRBJ2-3; D gene unclear. Germline V gene sequence: CDR1 SGHRS, CDR2 YFSETQ. This CDR3 has 15 residues. Deletions cut 0 bases from V and 4 bases from J, with 12 bases between. CDR3 in amino acids: CASSLGGRDSDTQYF. Here the CDR3 DNA reads TGCGCCAGCAGCTTGGGAGGAAGAGACTCAGATACGCAGTATTTT.

The CDR3 spells CASSSRTSSFRDEQFF. CDR3 nucleotides: TGTGCCAGCAGCTCAAGGACTAGCAGCTTTCGTGATGAGCAGTTCTTC. The chain joins TRBV7-6 to TRBJ2-1, with 8 positions matching TRBD2. Germline assignment: CDR1 SGHVS and CDR2 FNYEAQ. V shed 4 bases, J shed 8 bases, and the junction held 13 bases outside the gene matches. The CDR3 loop spans 16 amino acids.

Written as DNA, the CDR3 is TGTGCCAGCAGCCCGGACAGGGTTTTAGGAAACACCATATATTTT. Its translation: CASSPDRVLGNTIYF. This chain links TRBV7-2 with TRBJ1-3; TRBD1 agrees at 8 bases. Germline values: CDR1 SGHTA, CDR2 FQGNSA. The CDR3 is 15 amino acids. The junction had 7 bases not matched to a gene; V was cut back by 5 bases and J by 4 bases. Filled out from reference TRBV7-2 and TRBJ1-3, the complete variable domain reads GAGVSQSPSNKVTEKGKDVELRCDPISGHTALYWYRQSLGQGLEFLIYFQGNSAPDKSGLPSDRFSAERTGGSVSTLTIQRTQQEDSAVYLCASSPDRVLGNTIYFGEGSWLTVV.

The chain combines TRBV27 with TRBJ2-2, with D perhaps matching TRBD1 (6 bases). V shed 6 bases and J shed 1 base, with 9 bases lying between them. The germline V gene has CDR1 MNHEY and CDR2 SMNVEV (reference sequence). This CDR3 is 14 amino acids long. CDR3 region: CASRPQGNTGELFF. Written as DNA, the CDR3 is TGTGCCAGCAGACCACAGGGGAACACCGGGGAGCTGTTTTTT.